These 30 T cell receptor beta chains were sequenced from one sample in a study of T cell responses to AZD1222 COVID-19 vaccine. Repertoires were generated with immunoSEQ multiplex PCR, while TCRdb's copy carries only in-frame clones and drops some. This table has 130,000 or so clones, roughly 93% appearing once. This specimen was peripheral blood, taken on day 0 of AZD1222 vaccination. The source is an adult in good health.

CDR3 coding DNA: TGTGCCAGCAGTTCCATGCAGGGTCGGGAGACCCAGTACTTC. Its translation is CASSSMQGRETQYF. The V gene is TRBV27, the J gene TRBJ2-5, with a possible D match to TRBD1 (5 bases). Per germline, CDR1 MNHEY and CDR2 SMNVEV (reference sequence). The CDR3 is 14 residues long. The V gene lost 4 bases and the J gene lost 5 bases, with 14 bases spanning the gap.

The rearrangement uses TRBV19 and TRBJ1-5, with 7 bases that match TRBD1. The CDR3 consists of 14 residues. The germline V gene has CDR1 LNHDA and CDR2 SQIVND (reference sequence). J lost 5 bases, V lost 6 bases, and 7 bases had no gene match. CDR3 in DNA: TGTGCCAGTAGGATTACAGGGGATGATCAGCCCCAGCATTTT. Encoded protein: CASRITGDDQPQHF. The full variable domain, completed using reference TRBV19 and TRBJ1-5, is DGGITQSPKYLFRKEGQNVTLSCEQNLNHDAMYWYRQDPGQGLRLIYYSQIVNDFQKGDIAEGYSVSREKKESFPLTVTSAQKNPTAFYLCASRITGDDQPQHFGDGTRLSIL.

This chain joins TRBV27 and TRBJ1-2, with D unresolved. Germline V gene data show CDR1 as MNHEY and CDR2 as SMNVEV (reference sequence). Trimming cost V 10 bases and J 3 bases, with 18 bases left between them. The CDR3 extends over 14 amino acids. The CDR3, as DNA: TGTGCCACCCACACCGGAGATAGGGACTATGGCTACACCTTC. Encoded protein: CATHTGDRDYGYTF.

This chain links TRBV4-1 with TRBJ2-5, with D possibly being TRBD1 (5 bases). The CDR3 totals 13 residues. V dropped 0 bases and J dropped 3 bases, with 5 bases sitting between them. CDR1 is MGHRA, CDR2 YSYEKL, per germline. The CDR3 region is CASSQEGEETQYF. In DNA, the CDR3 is TGCGCCAGCAGCCAAGAAGGGGAAGAGACCCAGTACTTC.

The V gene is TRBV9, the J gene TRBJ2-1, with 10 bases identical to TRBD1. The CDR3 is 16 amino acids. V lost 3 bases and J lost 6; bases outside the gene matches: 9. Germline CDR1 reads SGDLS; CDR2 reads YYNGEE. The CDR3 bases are TGTGCCAGCAGCGCCCGGACAGGGGGACCCTCCAATGAGCAGTTCTTC. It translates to CASSARTGGPSNEQFF.

CDR3 amino acids: CASNPRGSGNYGYTF. The CDR3, as DNA: TGTGCCAGCAACCCCAGGGGGAGCGGAAACTATGGCTACACCTTC. The chain carries TRBV6-5 and TRBJ1-2, with 7 positions matching TRBD1. Germline CDR1 is MNHEY and CDR2 is SVGAGI. V gave up 7 bases and J gave up 2 bases; unmatched junction bases: 10. The CDR3 sequence is 15 residues long.

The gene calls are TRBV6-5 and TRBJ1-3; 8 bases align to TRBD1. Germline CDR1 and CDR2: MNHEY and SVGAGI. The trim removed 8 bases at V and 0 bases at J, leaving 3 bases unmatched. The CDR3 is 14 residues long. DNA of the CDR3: TGTGCCAGCCTAACAGGGGGCTCTGGAAACACCATATATTTT. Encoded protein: CASLTGGSGNTIYF.

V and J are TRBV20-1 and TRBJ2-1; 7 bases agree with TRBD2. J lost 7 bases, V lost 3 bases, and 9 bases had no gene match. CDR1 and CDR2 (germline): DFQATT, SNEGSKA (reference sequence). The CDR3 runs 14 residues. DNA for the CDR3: TGCAGTGCTAGTCTGTCCGCGGGAGTGAATGAGCAGTTCTTC. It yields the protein CSASLSAGVNEQFF.

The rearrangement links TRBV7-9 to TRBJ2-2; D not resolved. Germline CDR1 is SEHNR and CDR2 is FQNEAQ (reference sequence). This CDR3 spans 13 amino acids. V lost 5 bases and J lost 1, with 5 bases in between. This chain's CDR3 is CASSLKNTGELFF. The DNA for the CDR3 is TGTGCCAGCAGCCTAAAGAACACCGGGGAGCTGTTTTTT.

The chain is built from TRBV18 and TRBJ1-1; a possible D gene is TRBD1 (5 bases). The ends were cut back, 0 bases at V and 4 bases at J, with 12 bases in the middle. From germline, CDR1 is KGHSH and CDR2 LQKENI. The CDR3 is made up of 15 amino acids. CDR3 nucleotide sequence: TGTGCCAGCTCACCACCTCCCGGGGGGGGCACTGAAGCTTTCTTT. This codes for CASSPPPGGGTEAFF.

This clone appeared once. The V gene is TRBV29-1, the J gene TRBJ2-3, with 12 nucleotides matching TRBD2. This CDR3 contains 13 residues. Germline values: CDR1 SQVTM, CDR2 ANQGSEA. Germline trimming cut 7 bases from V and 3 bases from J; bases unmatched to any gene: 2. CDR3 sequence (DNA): TGCAGCGCGGGGACTAGCGGGACAGATACGCAGTATTTT. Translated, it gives CSAGTSGTDTQYF.

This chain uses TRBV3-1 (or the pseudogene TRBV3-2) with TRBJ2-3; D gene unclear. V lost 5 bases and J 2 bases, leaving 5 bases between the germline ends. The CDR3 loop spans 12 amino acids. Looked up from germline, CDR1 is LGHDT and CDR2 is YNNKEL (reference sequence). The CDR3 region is CASSSSTDTQYF. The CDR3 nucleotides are TGTGCCAGCAGCTCTTCCACAGATACGCAGTATTTT.

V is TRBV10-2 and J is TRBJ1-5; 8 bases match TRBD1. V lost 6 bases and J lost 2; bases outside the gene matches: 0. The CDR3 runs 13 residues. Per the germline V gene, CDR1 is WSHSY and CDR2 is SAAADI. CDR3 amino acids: CASRGQGNQPQHF. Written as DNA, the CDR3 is TGCGCCAGCAGGGGACAGGGCAATCAGCCCCAGCATTTT.

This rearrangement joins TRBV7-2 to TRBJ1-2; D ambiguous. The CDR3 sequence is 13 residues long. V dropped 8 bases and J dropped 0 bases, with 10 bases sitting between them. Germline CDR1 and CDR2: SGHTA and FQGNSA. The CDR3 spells CASRVTSNYGYTF. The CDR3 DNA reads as TGTGCCAGCCGGGTTACTTCTAACTATGGCTACACCTTC.

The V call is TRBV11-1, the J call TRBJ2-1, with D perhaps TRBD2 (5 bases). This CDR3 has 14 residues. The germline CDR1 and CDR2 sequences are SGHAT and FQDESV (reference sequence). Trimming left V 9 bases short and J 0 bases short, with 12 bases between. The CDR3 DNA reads TGTGCCAGTACGGGGTTCAGCTCCTACAATGAGCAGTTCTTC. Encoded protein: CASTGFSSYNEQFF. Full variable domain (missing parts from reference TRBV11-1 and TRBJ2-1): EAEVAQSPRYKITEKSQAVAFWCDPISGHATLYWYRQILGQGPELLVQFQDESVVDDSQLPKDRFSAERLKGVDSTLKIQPAELGDSAMYLCASTGFSSYNEQFFGPGTRLTVL.

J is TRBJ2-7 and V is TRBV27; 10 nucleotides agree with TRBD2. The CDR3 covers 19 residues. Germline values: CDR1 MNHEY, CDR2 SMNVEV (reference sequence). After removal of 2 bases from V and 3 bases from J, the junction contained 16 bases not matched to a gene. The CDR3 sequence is CASSLLWVAGGARGYEQYF. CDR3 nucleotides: TGTGCCAGCAGTTTACTTTGGGTAGCGGGAGGAGCTCGGGGCTACGAGCAGTACTTC.

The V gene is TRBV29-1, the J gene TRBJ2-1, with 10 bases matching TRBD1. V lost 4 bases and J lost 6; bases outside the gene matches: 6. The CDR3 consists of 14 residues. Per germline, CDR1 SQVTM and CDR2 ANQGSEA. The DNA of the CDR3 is TGCAGCGTTGTTCGGACAGGGGGTTCCAATGAGCAGTTCTTC. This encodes CSVVRTGGSNEQFF.

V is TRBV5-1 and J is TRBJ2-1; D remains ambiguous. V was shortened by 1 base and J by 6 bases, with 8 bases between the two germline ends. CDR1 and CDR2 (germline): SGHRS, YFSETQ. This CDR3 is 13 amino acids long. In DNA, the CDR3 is TGCGCCAGCAGCTTGTGGTCAGGCAATGAGCAGTTCTTC. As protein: CASSLWSGNEQFF.

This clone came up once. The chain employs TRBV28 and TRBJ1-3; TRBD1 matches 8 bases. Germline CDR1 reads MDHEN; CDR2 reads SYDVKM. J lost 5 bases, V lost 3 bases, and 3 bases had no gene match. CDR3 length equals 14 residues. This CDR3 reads CASSFRGRRNTIYF. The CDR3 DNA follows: TGTGCCAGCAGTTTCAGGGGGCGCCGAAACACCATATATTTT.

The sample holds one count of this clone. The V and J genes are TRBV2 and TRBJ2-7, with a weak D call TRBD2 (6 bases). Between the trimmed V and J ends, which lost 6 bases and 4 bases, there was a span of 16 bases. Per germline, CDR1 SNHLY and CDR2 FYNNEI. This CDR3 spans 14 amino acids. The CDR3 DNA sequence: TGTGCCAGCAGAACCTCCGGGACTTTTTACGAGCAGTACTTC. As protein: CASRTSGTFYEQYF.

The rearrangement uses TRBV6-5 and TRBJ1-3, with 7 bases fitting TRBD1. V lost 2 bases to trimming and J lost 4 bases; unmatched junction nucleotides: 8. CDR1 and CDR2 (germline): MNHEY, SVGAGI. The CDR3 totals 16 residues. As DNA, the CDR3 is TGTGCCAGCAGTTACCTAAAGGGGGCCTCCGGAAACACCATATATTTT. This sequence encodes CASSYLKGASGNTIYF.

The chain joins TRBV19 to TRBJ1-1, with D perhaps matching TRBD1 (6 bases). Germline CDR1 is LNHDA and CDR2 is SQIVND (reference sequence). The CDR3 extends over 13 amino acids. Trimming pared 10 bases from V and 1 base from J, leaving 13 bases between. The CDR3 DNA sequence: TGTGCCACAGGGGTAAGTTCGAACACTGAAGCTTTCTTT. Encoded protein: CATGVSSNTEAFF.

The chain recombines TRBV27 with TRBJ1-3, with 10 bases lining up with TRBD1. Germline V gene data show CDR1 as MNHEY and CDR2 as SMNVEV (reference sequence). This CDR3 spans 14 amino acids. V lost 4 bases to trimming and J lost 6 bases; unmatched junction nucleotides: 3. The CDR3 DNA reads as TGTGCCAGCAGTTCCGGACAGGGGGTAAACACCATATATTTT. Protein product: CASSSGQGVNTIYF.

The CDR3 nucleotides are TGTGCCAGCAGTTTCTTTTTCCAGGGGTATAGCAATCAGCCCCAGCATTTT. As protein: CASSFFFQGYSNQPQHF. The rearrangement links TRBV28 to TRBJ1-5; a weak D match, TRBD1 (6 bases). This CDR3 is built from 17 residues. Germline V lookup: CDR1 MDHEN, CDR2 SYDVKM. V dropped 3 bases and J dropped 0 bases, with 15 bases sitting between them.

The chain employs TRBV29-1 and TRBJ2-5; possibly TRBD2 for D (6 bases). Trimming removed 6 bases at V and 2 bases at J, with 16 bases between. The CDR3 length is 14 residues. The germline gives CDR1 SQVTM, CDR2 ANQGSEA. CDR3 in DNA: TGCAGCGTGGCCCAGCGGGCCCCTCAAGAGACCCAGTACTTC. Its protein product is CSVAQRAPQETQYF.

Here the CDR3 reads CSVEEGTSGRAYEQFF. The CDR3 coding sequence is TGCAGCGTTGAAGAGGGGACTAGCGGGAGGGCCTATGAGCAGTTCTTC. The genes are TRBV29-1 and TRBJ2-1, with 16 bases that match TRBD2. Trimming removed 0 bases from V and 8 bases from J; junction bases left unmatched: 4. The germline gives CDR1 SQVTM, CDR2 ANQGSEA. This CDR3 contains 16 residues.

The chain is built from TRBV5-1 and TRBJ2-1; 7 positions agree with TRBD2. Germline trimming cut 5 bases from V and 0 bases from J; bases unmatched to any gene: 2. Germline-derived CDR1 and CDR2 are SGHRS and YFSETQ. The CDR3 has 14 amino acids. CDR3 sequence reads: CASSGGDSYNEQFF. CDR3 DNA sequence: TGCGCCAGCAGTGGGGGGGACTCCTACAATGAGCAGTTCTTC.

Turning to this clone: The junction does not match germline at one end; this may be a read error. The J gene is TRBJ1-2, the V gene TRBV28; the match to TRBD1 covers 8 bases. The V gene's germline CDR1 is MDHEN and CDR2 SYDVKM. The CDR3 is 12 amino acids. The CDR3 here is CASSFTRTGRSF. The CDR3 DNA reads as TGTGCCAGCAGTTTTACAAGGACAGGGCGCTCCTTC.

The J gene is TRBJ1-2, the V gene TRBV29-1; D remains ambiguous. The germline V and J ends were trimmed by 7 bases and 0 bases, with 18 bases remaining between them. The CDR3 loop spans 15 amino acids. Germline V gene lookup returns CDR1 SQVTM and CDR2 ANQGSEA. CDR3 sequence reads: CSALTVPLANYGYTF. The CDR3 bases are TGCAGCGCCCTGACTGTCCCGTTAGCTAACTATGGCTACACCTTC.

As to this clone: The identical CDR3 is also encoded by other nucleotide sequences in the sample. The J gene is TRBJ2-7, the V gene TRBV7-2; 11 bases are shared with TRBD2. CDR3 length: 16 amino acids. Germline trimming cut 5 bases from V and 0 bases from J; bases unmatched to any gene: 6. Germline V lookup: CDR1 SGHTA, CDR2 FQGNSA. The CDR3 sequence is CASSPGTSGPSYEQYF. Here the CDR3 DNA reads TGTGCCAGCAGCCCAGGGACTAGCGGTCCCTCCTACGAGCAGTACTTC.